This entry lists 20 T cell receptor beta chains sequenced from one sample in a study of regulatory T cells in long-lasting Graves disease. Time point in this sample: newly diagnosed GD, antithyroid drugs for less than 3 months. After RNA was extracted from PBMCs, the TCR library was made from it. The authors built TCR beta libraries using iRepertoire HTBI primers and Arm-PCR of CDR3 regions. TCRdb analysed the multiplex PCR reads with MiXCR anew, one entry per CDR3 protein. In the table there are roughly 420,000 distinct CDR3 sequences, around 17% of which are singletons. The same sample was also used in a study of T cells in Graves' hyperthyroidism and ophthalmopathy.

The material sequenced was peripheral blood mononuclear cells (PBMCs), taken at new diagnosis, from a patient treated with antithyroid drugs. The receptors stem from a woman between 25 and 40 years old with Graves disease.

In regard to this clonotype: Since a much larger clone is just one base distant, this may be a read error. The chain combines TRBV28 with TRBJ2-7; D unclear. CDR1 MDHEN and CDR2 SYDVKM come from the germline V gene. The CDR3 is 13 residues long. CDR3 coding DNA: TGTGCCAGCAGTTTAGTGGGCCGCTACGAGCAGTGCTTC. Its protein product is CASSLVGRYEQCF. The variable domain in full, with the rest retrieved from reference TRBV28 and TRBJ2-7, is DVKVTQSSRYLVKRTGEKVFLECVQDMDHENMFWYRQDPGLGLRLIYFSYDVKMKEKGDIPEGYSVSREKKERFSLILESASTNQTSMYLCASSLVGRYEQCFGPGTRLTVT.

This clonotype was picked up many times. The chain employs TRBV11-2 and TRBJ2-6; no definite D call. Trimming removed 0 bases from V and 2 bases from J, with 17 bases in between. The CDR3 spans 19 residues. Germline V lookup: CDR1 SGHAT, CDR2 FQNNGV. As DNA, the CDR3 is TGTGCCAGCAGCTTAGATTGGTACAGACCTACACCTGGGGCCAACGTCCTGACTTTC. Its protein is CASSLDWYRPTPGANVLTF.

In its sample, this clonotype was seen a few times. CDR3 bases: TGCAGCGTTTCACTCCCGGGACTAGCGGGAGGAACCGGGGAGCTGTTTTTT. Its translation: CSVSLPGLAGGTGELFF. The chain recombines TRBV29-1 with TRBJ2-2; 15 bases fit TRBD2. The CDR3 has 17 residues. CDR1 and CDR2 (germline): SQVTM, ANQGSEA. With 5 bases clipped from V and 5 bases from J, the junction kept 9 bases outside the gene matches.

In this sample, this clonotype turned up many times. The chain links TRBV5-6 to TRBJ2-3, with TRBD2 matching over 7 bases. Trimming cost V 1 base and J 0 bases; bases outside gene matches: 11. From germline, CDR1 is SGHDT and CDR2 YYEEEE. CDR3 length: 18 residues. DNA for the CDR3: TGTGCCAGCAGCTTGTCCCCGGGCGCTAGCGGAAGCACAGATACGCAGTATTTT. Translating it yields CASSLSPGASGSTDTQYF.

In regard to this clonotype: Lacking the conserved final phenylalanine or tryptophan, this CDR3 likely reflects a read error. No DNA is shown, since the ends of the CDR3 on it are uncertain; the CDR3 is the one TCRdb lists. The gene calls are TRBV24-1 and TRBJ1-1; no check of the table's D call, TRBD1, against the DNA was made. From germline, CDR1 is KGHDR and CDR2 SFDVKD. Inclusive of both ends, the CDR3 amounts to 12 amino acids. The CDR3 reads CATSDPQGARPA.

This clonotype was seen only once. The rearrangement joins TRBV27 to TRBJ2-1, with 7 positions matching TRBD2. V shed 5 bases, J shed 8 bases, and the junction held 3 bases outside the gene matches. There are 12 residues in the CDR3. Germline loops: CDR1 MNHEY, CDR2 SMNVEV (reference sequence). DNA of the CDR3: TGTGCCAGCAGTGAGGCGGGAGATGAGCAGTTCTTC. Protein product: CASSEAGDEQFF.

This clonotype was seen a handful of times. V is TRBV4-2 and J is TRBJ2-3; 7 positions agree with TRBD2. This CDR3 is built from 15 residues. J was trimmed by 2 bases and V by 3 bases; bases with no gene match: 5. Germline CDR1 is LGHNA and CDR2 is YNFKEQ. The CDR3 reads CASSQASGPTDTQYF. The CDR3 DNA reads TGTGCCAGCAGCCAGGCTAGCGGACCCACAGATACGCAGTATTTT.

This clonotype has only a few counts. J is TRBJ1-5 and V is TRBV20-1; 8 nucleotides line up with TRBD1. Germline loops: CDR1 DFQATT, CDR2 SNEGSKA (reference sequence). The length of the CDR3 is 14 residues. Unmatched junction bases numbered 7, after V lost 5 bases and J lost 4 bases. CDR3 loop: CSAYPGQENQPQHF. As DNA, the CDR3 is TGCAGTGCTTATCCGGGACAGGAAAATCAGCCCCAGCATTTT.

This clonotype was counted only a few times. CDR3 loop: CASSWGRTGELFF. The CDR3 nucleotides are TGTGCCAGCAGCTGGGGACGTACCGGGGAGCTGTTTTTT. The chain has TRBV7-3 and TRBJ2-2; D is tentatively TRBD1 or TRBD2 (5 bases each). V lost 4 bases and J lost 5, with 8 bases in between. The germline V gene encodes CDR1 SGHTA and CDR2 FQGTGA. CDR3 length: 13 amino acids.

The chain carries TRBV12-3 or TRBV12-4 and TRBJ2-7; 10 bases line up with TRBD2. The J segment lost 6 bases and the V segment lost 6 bases, leaving 11 bases of the junction unmatched. The CDR3 is 15 amino acids. CDR3 loop: CASSSSGRAYREQYF. The CDR3 nucleotides are TGTGCCAGCAGCTCCAGCGGGAGGGCCTATCGCGAGCAGTACTTC.

There are many counts of this clonotype. The chain links TRBV28 to TRBJ1-1; D is unresolved. Per the germline V gene, CDR1 is MDHEN and CDR2 is SYDVKM. This CDR3 contains 12 residues. V lost 2 bases to trimming and J lost 2 bases, with 3 bases between them. The CDR3 DNA sequence: TGTGCCAGCAGTTTAGTCAACACTGAAGCTTTCTTT. This translates into CASSLVNTEAFF.

The chain is built from TRBV2 and TRBJ2-3; tentative D call: TRBD2 (6 bases). The CDR3 runs to 16 residues. V was trimmed by 6 bases and J by 0 bases, leaving 16 bases between them. From germline, CDR1 is SNHLY and CDR2 FYNNEI. The CDR3 reads CASSPSLARSTDTQYF. CDR3 DNA: TGTGCCAGCAGCCCGAGTCTAGCGCGGAGCACAGATACGCAGTATTTT.

This clonotype appeared many times. The V call is TRBV28, the J call TRBJ2-7; TRBD2 aligns across 12 bases. The V and J ends lost 4 bases and 0 bases, in that order; junction bases with no gene match: 7. This CDR3 is built from 17 residues. Germline V gene sequence: CDR1 MDHEN, CDR2 SYDVKM. The CDR3, as DNA: TGTGCCAGCAGTTGGGCCGGGACTAGCGGGCTCTCCTACGAGCAGTACTTC. The encoded protein is CASSWAGTSGLSYEQYF.

This clonotype has a count of ten or more. This rearrangement joins TRBV20-1 to TRBJ1-2; 8 bases are a match to TRBD1. The CDR3 has 14 amino acids. The germline V gene encodes CDR1 DFQATT and CDR2 SNEGSKA (reference sequence). V lost 3 bases, J lost 8 bases, and 11 bases stayed unmatched. The DNA for the CDR3 is TGCAGTGCTAGTCAGGGGGCTCGGGTTCGGGGCTACACCTTC. Translated, it gives CSASQGARVRGYTF.

This clonotype was counted a few times. The genes are TRBV18 and TRBJ2-1; D perhaps matches TRBD1 (5 bases). Germline CDR1 reads KGHSH; CDR2 reads LQKENI. Trimming shortened V by 0 bases and J by 9 bases, and 18 bases separated the two germline ends. The CDR3 is made up of 16 amino acids. Here the CDR3 reads CASSPPSPTGSGEQFF. As DNA, the CDR3 is TGTGCCAGCTCACCACCGAGCCCAACAGGTTCGGGTGAGCAGTTCTTC.

The genes are TRBV4-1 and TRBJ1-2; D unclear. This CDR3 has 13 residues. V was clipped by 3 bases and J by 8 bases, with 13 bases between them. Germline CDR1 is MGHRA and CDR2 is YSYEKL. The CDR3 DNA follows: TGCGCCAGCAGCCAGGTCGGGTTCGGAGGCTACACCTTC. This encodes CASSQVGFGGYTF.

The chain joins TRBV9 to TRBJ1-6; weak D call: TRBD1 (6 bases). V dropped 0 bases and J dropped 8 bases, with 9 bases sitting between them. The germline gives CDR1 SGDLS, CDR2 YYNGEE. The CDR3 is 14 amino acids. CDR3: CASSVAGDHSPLHF. The CDR3 nucleotides read TGTGCCAGCAGCGTAGCAGGGGACCATTCACCCCTCCACTTT.

The V call is TRBV4-2, the J call TRBJ2-5; the match to TRBD2 covers 15 bases. V lost 2 bases and J lost 4; bases outside the gene matches: 11. The CDR3 sequence is 19 residues long. Germline V gene lookup returns CDR1 LGHNA and CDR2 YNFKEQ. The CDR3 protein is CASSQTAKRTSGRGETQYF. The CDR3 nucleotides read TGTGCCAGCAGCCAAACAGCAAAACGGACTAGCGGGAGGGGAGAGACCCAGTACTTC.

This chain joins TRBV18 and TRBJ1-1, with 7 bases fitting TRBD1. The CDR3 is 14 residues long. V dropped 7 bases and J dropped 12; count of bases not matched to a gene: 17. CDR1 is KGHSH and CDR2 is LQKENI in the germline V gene. CDR3 nucleotides: TGTGCCAGCTTAAGACAGGGCGCTTATCCCCACCCTTTCTTT. Protein: CASLRQGAYPHPFF.

To note about this clonotype: A far larger clone is off by one base, so a read error is likely. The CDR3: CASSPLGHTSPYEQFF. CDR3 nucleotide sequence: TGTGCCAGCAGCCCCCTCGGCCACACAAGTCCCTACGAGCAGTTCTTC. The chain combines TRBV6-2 or TRBV6-3 with TRBJ2-1, with no clear D. V lost 6 bases and J lost 10, with 25 bases in between. Germline loops: CDR1 MNHEY, CDR2 SVGEGT. This CDR3 has 16 amino acids.